Listed here are 27 T cell receptor beta chains from one sample, sequenced in a study of graft-versus-host responses after intestinal transplantation. Clones were read by immunoSEQ multiplex PCR, and TCRdb kept only the in-frame ones, dropping some. The repertoire holds fewer than 45,000 clones, 75% to 95% seen once, with 3.5% to 5% in the top ten. Source: PBMCs, taken 524 days after transplant. These TCRs come from a human patient who received an intestinal transplant, so some T cells may come from the graft donor.

The chain joins TRBV28 to TRBJ2-7; 10 nucleotides match TRBD2. V lost 1 base, J lost 2 bases, and 5 bases stayed unmatched. The CDR3 consists of 16 residues. The germline V gene encodes CDR1 MDHEN and CDR2 SYDVKM. The CDR3 sequence is CASSLFSGRAPYEQYF. The CDR3 DNA sequence: TGTGCCAGCAGTTTATTCAGCGGGAGGGCCCCCTACGAGCAGTACTTC.

The rearrangement joins TRBV6-1 to TRBJ2-1; D remains unclear. From germline, CDR1 is MNHNS and CDR2 SASEGT. The V end was cut by 8 bases, the J end by 2 bases, with 16 bases between. The CDR3 has 15 residues. The CDR3 DNA follows: TGTGCCAGCTCCCTCAGGAATCCCACCTACAATGAGCAGTTCTTC. It specifies CASSLRNPTYNEQFF.

The chain has TRBV6-4 and TRBJ2-7, with TRBD1 matching 10 bases. CDR3 length equals 17 residues. Germline CDR1 reads MRHNA; CDR2 reads SNTAGT. J was trimmed by 3 bases and V by 4 bases; bases with no gene match: 12. In DNA form, the CDR3 reads TGTGCCAGCAGTGGGGGGGACAGGGGTACCCTCAGCTACGAGCAGTACTTC. Its translation is CASSGGDRGTLSYEQYF.

This clone was found once. The genes are TRBV27 and TRBJ2-2; TRBD2 matches 8 bases. The CDR3 extends over 15 amino acids. Germline loops: CDR1 MNHEY, CDR2 SMNVEV (reference sequence). The trim removed 4 bases at V and 1 base at J, leaving 2 bases unmatched. CDR3 DNA: TGTGCCAGCAGTTCGGGACTAGTGAACACCGGGGAGCTGTTTTTT. Translation gives CASSSGLVNTGELFF.

The chain links TRBV7-6 to TRBJ2-2, with 12 nucleotides matching TRBD2. Germline CDR1 and CDR2: SGHVS and FNYEAQ. V lost 1 base, J lost 5 bases, and 8 bases stayed unmatched. This CDR3 region has 18 residues. The CDR3 here is CASSLDPSGRAETGELFF. CDR3 nucleotide sequence: TGTGCCAGCAGCTTAGATCCTAGCGGGAGGGCCGAAACCGGGGAGCTGTTTTTT.

This clone was found once. V usage is TRBV11-2 and J usage is TRBJ2-7; D is possibly TRBD1 (6 bases). With 5 bases removed from V and 7 bases from J, the gap between germline ends came to 12 bases. The CDR3 contains 12 residues. Germline V lookup: CDR1 SGHAT, CDR2 FQNNGV. The CDR3 region has the DNA TGTGCCAGCAGCCACAGGGTTGGGGAGCAGTACTTC. The encoded protein is CASSHRVGEQYF.

The CDR3 DNA sequence: TGTGCCAGCAGCTTCGGCCTCGGCAATGAGCAGTTCTTC. As protein: CASSFGLGNEQFF. The rearrangement uses TRBV7-6 and TRBJ2-1; no firm D call. Per germline, CDR1 SGHVS and CDR2 FNYEAQ. The V end was cut by 3 bases, the J end by 6 bases, with 9 bases between. The CDR3 is 13 amino acids. Complete variable domain (other parts from reference TRBV7-6 and TRBJ2-1): GAGVSQSPRYKVTKRGQDVALRCDPISGHVSLYWYRQALGQGPEFLTYFNYEAQQDKSGLPNDRFSAERPEGSISTLTIQRTEQRDSAMYRCASSFGLGNEQFFGPGTRLTVL.

The genes are TRBV19 and TRBJ1-5; D not resolved. CDR3 length: 15 amino acids. Trimming removed 3 bases from V and 0 bases from J, with 9 bases in between. Germline V gene lookup returns CDR1 LNHDA and CDR2 SQIVND (reference sequence). CDR3 in DNA: TGTGCCAGTAGTATGGCCGGTATTAGCAATCAGCCCCAGCATTTT. Protein product: CASSMAGISNQPQHF.

This rearrangement joins TRBV4-1 to TRBJ1-1; 9 bases match TRBD1. Trimming at V came to 5 bases and at J to 5 bases, leaving 9 bases not matched to a gene. The CDR3 spans 15 residues. From germline, CDR1 is MGHRA and CDR2 YSYEKL. CDR3 sequence: CASSYDRQGETEAFF. The CDR3 DNA follows: TGCGCCAGCAGCTACGACCGACAGGGGGAGACTGAAGCTTTCTTT.

The chain couples TRBV19 to TRBJ1-5, with D perhaps TRBD1 (6 bases). Germline CDR1 is LNHDA and CDR2 is SQIVND (reference sequence). V lost 10 bases and J 4 bases, leaving 14 bases between the germline ends. The CDR3 is 13 residues long. The CDR3 coding sequence is TGTGCCACCAAGGGGACACCGAATCAGCCCCAGCATTTT. It is translated as CATKGTPNQPQHF. Looking up the rest from reference TRBV19 and TRBJ1-5 gives the full variable domain: DGGITQSPKYLFRKEGQNVTLSCEQNLNHDAMYWYRQDPGQGLRLIYYSQIVNDFQKGDIAEGYSVSREKKESFPLTVTSAQKNPTAFYLCATKGTPNQPQHFGDGTRLSIL.

The genes are TRBV7-2 and TRBJ2-7; D uncertain. Germline loops: CDR1 SGHTA, CDR2 FQGNSA. The germline V and J ends were trimmed by 2 bases and 3 bases, with 14 bases remaining between them. The CDR3 covers 15 residues. The CDR3 reads CASSLSNSLDYEQYF. In DNA, the CDR3 is TGTGCCAGCAGCTTAAGTAACAGTCTCGACTACGAGCAGTACTTC.

CDR3 nucleotide sequence: TGTGCCAGCAGAGGGGACAGGGGGCGAGAGACCCAGTACTTC. Its translation: CASRGDRGRETQYF. This sequence joins TRBV2 and TRBJ2-5; 12 bases fit TRBD1. V lost 6 bases, J lost 4 bases, and 3 bases stayed unmatched. The CDR3 has 14 residues. Germline CDR1 and CDR2: SNHLY and FYNNEI.

The rearrangement joins TRBV7-9 to TRBJ1-3, with D tentatively TRBD1 (5 bases). Deletions cut 6 bases from V and 0 bases from J, with 9 bases between. The CDR3 runs 14 residues. Germline V gene data show CDR1 as SEHNR and CDR2 as FQNEAQ (reference sequence). CDR3 region: CASRTGGSGNTIYF. For the CDR3, the DNA is TGTGCCAGCAGGACGGGGGGCTCTGGAAACACCATATATTTT.

This clone has only one observation. The chain employs TRBV5-6 and TRBJ2-7; possibly TRBD2 for D (6 bases). V gave up 0 bases and J gave up 6 bases, with 10 bases separating them. Germline values: CDR1 SGHDT, CDR2 YYEEEE. The CDR3 has 13 residues. The CDR3 DNA reads TGTGCCAGCAGCTTGGGGACTACTAGCGAGCAGTACTTC. This sequence encodes CASSLGTTSEQYF.

This clone was counted once. J is TRBJ2-7 and V is TRBV4-2; D call uncertain. The CDR3 spans 16 residues. The V gene lost 3 bases and the J gene lost 0 bases, with 15 bases spanning the gap. From germline, CDR1 is LGHNA and CDR2 YNFKEQ. The chain's CDR3 is CASSQVGPTLSYEQYF. CDR3 bases: TGTGCCAGCAGCCAGGTAGGACCGACCCTCTCCTACGAGCAGTACTTC.

By share of the sample, this clone is large. The sample carries other DNA sequences with the same CDR3. This chain uses TRBV6-1 with TRBJ2-7, with no clear D. Germline lookup yields CDR1 MNHNS and CDR2 SASEGT. Trimming removed 2 bases at V and 4 bases at J, with 6 bases between. CDR3 length equals 12 residues. CDR3 in DNA: TGTGCCAGCAGTGAATATGGATACGAGCAGTACTTC. Translating gives CASSEYGYEQYF.

The table lists this clone with a count of one. CDR3 bases: TGCGCCAGCAGCTTGGGGGCAGCCCAAGAGACCCAGTACTTC. Translation: CASSLGAAQETQYF. This chain joins TRBV5-1 and TRBJ2-5; D is uncertain. Germline lookup yields CDR1 SGHRS and CDR2 YFSETQ. V was cut by 0 bases and J by 1 base, with 7 bases left in between. The CDR3 contains 14 residues.

This rearrangement joins TRBV15 to TRBJ2-2; TRBD2 agrees at 8 bases. V shed 1 base, J shed 3 bases, and the junction held 10 bases outside the gene matches. The CDR3 spans 18 residues. Looked up from germline, CDR1 is LNHNV and CDR2 is YYDKDF (reference sequence). In nucleotides, the CDR3 is TGTGCCACCAGCAGAGTGAGGACGGGAGGGCTCTACACCGGGGAGCTGTTTTTT. This gives the protein CATSRVRTGGLYTGELFF. The full variable domain, its missing parts supplied by reference TRBV15 and TRBJ2-2, is DAMVIQNPRYQVTQFGKPVTLSCSQTLNHNVMYWYQQKSSQAPKLLFHYYDKDFNNEADTPDNFQSRRPNTSFCFLDIRSPGLGDTAMYLCATSRVRTGGLYTGELFFGEGSRLTVL.

The J gene is TRBJ2-5, the V gene TRBV6-5; possible D gene TRBD1, 7 bases. The germline CDR1 and CDR2 sequences are MNHEY and SVGAGI. The germline V and J ends were trimmed by 0 bases and 7 bases, with 15 bases remaining between them. The CDR3 extends over 15 amino acids. CDR3 coding DNA: TGTGCCAGCAGTTACTCGAAACAGGGGCGGGGGACCCAGTACTTC. Its protein product is CASSYSKQGRGTQYF.

The V gene is TRBV2, the J gene TRBJ2-1; TRBD1 aligns across 12 bases. From germline, CDR1 is SNHLY and CDR2 FYNNEI. Germline trimming cut 1 base from V and 14 bases from J; bases unmatched to any gene: 15. The CDR3 is 17 amino acids. The CDR3 DNA follows: TGTGCCAGCAGTGAAGGGCCGCCGGGACAGGGGGCTAACAATGAGTTCTTC. It codes for CASSEGPPGQGANNEFF. The full variable domain, rest sourced from reference TRBV2 and TRBJ2-1, is EPEVTQTPSHQVTQMGQEVILRCVPISNHLYFYWYRQILGQKVEFLVSFYNNEISEKSEIFDDQFSVERPDGSNFTLKIRSTKLEDSAMYFCASSEGPPGQGANNEFFGPGTRLTVL.

The V call is TRBV27, the J call TRBJ2-7; 12 bases fit TRBD2. V was clipped by 2 bases and J by 3 bases; unmatched bases: 5. The germline gives CDR1 MNHEY, CDR2 SMNVEV (reference sequence). There are 16 residues in the CDR3. CDR3 in DNA: TGTGCCAGCAGTTTACTTGGACTAGCGGGAAACTACGAGCAGTACTTC. It yields the protein CASSLLGLAGNYEQYF.

The gene calls are TRBV9 and TRBJ2-7; D possibly matches TRBD1 or TRBD2 (5 bases each). Germline CDR1 SGDLS, CDR2 YYNGEE. Trimming took 2 bases from V and 0 from J, leaving 12 bases between them. The CDR3 spans 15 residues. Here the CDR3 DNA reads TGTGCCAGCAGCGTTGAGGTGGGGGTCTCCTACGAGCAGTACTTC. Translated, it gives CASSVEVGVSYEQYF.

CDR3 coding DNA: TGTGCCAGTAGTATATATGGACTAGCGGGTGGGAAAGGGGAGACCCAGTACTTC. Protein sequence: CASSIYGLAGGKGETQYF. This chain connects TRBV19 to TRBJ2-5; TRBD2 matches at 11 bases. The V and J ends lost 2 bases and 5 bases, in that order; junction bases with no gene match: 13. Germline V CDR1 and CDR2: LNHDA, SQIVND (reference sequence). The CDR3 runs 18 residues.

The CDR3 bases are TGTGCCAGCAGCGTAAGAGGGGGTCGGGGGGAGGATACGCAGTATTTT. This translates into CASSVRGGRGEDTQYF. The chain employs TRBV9 and TRBJ2-3, with a weak D call TRBD2 (7 bases). Deletions cut 1 base from V and 6 bases from J, with 18 bases between. This CDR3 contains 16 residues. The germline gives CDR1 SGDLS, CDR2 YYNGEE.

The chain links TRBV6-6 to TRBJ2-7; 7 nucleotides line up with TRBD1. Germline CDR1 is MNHNY and CDR2 is SVGAGI (reference sequence). V lost 0 bases to trimming and J lost 2 bases; unmatched junction nucleotides: 4. This CDR3 is built from 15 residues. CDR3 in DNA: TGTGCCAGCAGTTACTCGCCGGGACAGCCCTACGAGCAGTACTTC. Amino acid sequence: CASSYSPGQPYEQYF.

The rearrangement uses TRBV7-9 and TRBJ1-1, with a possible D match to TRBD1 (5 bases). V lost 1 base to trimming and J lost 6 bases, with 6 bases between them. The CDR3 totals 12 residues. CDR1 is SEHNR and CDR2 is FQNEAQ in the germline V gene (reference sequence). The CDR3: CASSLGGPEAFF. The CDR3 nucleotides read TGTGCCAGCAGCTTAGGGGGCCCTGAAGCTTTCTTT.

The chain combines TRBV5-1 with TRBJ2-1; D is tentatively TRBD1 or TRBD2 (5 bases each). From germline, CDR1 is SGHRS and CDR2 YFSETQ. V was shortened by 4 bases and J by 6 bases, with 17 bases between the two germline ends. There are 15 residues in the CDR3. The CDR3 DNA follows: TGCGCCAGCAGCAGCCCCGGGACGGAATTCAATGAGCAGTTCTTC. It translates to CASSSPGTEFNEQFF. The full variable domain, rest sourced from reference TRBV5-1 and TRBJ2-1, is KAGVTQTPRYLIKTRGQQVTLSCSPISGHRSVSWYQQTPGQGLQFLFEYFSETQRNKGNFPGRFSGRQFSNSRSEMNVSTLELGDSALYLCASSSPGTEFNEQFFGPGTRLTVL.